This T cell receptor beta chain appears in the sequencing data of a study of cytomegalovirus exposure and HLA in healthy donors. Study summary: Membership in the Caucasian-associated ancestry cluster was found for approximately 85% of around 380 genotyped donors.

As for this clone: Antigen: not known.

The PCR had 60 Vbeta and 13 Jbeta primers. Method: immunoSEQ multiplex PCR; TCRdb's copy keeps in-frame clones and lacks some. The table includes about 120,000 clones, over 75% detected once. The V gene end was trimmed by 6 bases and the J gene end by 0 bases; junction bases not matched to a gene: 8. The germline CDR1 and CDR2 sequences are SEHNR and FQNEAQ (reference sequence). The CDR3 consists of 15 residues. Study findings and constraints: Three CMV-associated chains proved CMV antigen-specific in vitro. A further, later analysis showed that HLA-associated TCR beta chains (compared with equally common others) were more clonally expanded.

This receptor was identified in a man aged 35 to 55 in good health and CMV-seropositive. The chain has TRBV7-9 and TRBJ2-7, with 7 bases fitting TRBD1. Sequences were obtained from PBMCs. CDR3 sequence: CASSSMTGFSYEQYF. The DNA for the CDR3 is TGTGCCAGCAGTTCGATGACAGGGTTCTCCTACGAGCAGTACTTC.